This record looks at one TCR beta chain sequence and its context. As originally analysed: Amplification with reference gene primers provided the estimates of nucleated cell counts. Measured with immunoSEQ multiplex PCR; TCRdb has only the in-frame clones, and not every one. V and J calls and clone size are copied from that table; D and trimming were computed from the DNA. The sample records around 170,000 clones, approximately 78% being singletons. While infection was still active, Seattle patients were enrolled and then followed longitudinally. The sample is drawn from a study of blood T cell repertoires in COVID-19. Study-level information: There were acute and convalescent COVID-19 samples, and they came from the United States, Italy and Spain. Sources were T cells, B-cell-depleted T cells, or PBMCs; the material itself was cDNA or gDNA.

V dropped 4 bases and J dropped 6 bases, with 18 bases sitting between them. The CDR3 has 15 amino acids. From germline, CDR1 is MGHDK and CDR2 SYGVNS. This sequence was found in an elderly woman with COVID-19, enrolled during active disease. The chain has TRBV25-1 and TRBJ1-2, with a possible D match to TRBD1 (5 bases). Specimen: peripheral blood. The CDR3 DNA reads TGTGCCAGCAGTGCACTGGGGCCCTTGGGTCATGGCTACACCTTC. This encodes CASSALGPLGHGYTF.